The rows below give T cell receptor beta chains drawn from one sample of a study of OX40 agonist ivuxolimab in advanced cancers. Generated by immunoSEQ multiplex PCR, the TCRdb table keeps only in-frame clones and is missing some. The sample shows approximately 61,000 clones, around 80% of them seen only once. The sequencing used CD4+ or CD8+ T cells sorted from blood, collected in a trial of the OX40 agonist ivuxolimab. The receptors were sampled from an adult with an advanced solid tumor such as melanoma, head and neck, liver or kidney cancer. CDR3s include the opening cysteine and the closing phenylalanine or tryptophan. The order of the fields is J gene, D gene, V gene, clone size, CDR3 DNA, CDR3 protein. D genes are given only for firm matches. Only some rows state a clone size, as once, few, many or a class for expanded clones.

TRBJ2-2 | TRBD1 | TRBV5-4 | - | TGTGCCAGCAGCCAGGGGGCCCCGAACACCGGGGAGCTGTTTTTT | CASSQGAPNTGELFF
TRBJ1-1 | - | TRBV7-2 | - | TGTGCCAGCAGCGTGGGGACTTACACTGAAGCTTTCTTT | CASSVGTYTEAFF
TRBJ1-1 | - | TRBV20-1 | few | TGCAGTGCTAGAAACACTGAAGCTTTCTTT | CSARNTEAFF
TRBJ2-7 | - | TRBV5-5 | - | TGTGCCAGCAGCTTGGTGGGTCGCTCCTACGAGCAGTACTTC | CASSLVGRSYEQYF
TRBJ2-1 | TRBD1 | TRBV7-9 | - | TGTGCCAGCAGCGACAGGGGTTCGTACAATGAGCAGTTCTTC | CASSDRGSYNEQFF
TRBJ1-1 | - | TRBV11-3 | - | TGTGCCAGCAGCTTCGGGGGAACCCCCACTGAAGCTTTCTTT | CASSFGGTPTEAFF
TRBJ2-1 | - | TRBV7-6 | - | TGTGCCAGCAGCTTACTAGTTAAGGGACACAGCTCCTACAATGAGCAGTTCTTC | CASSLLVKGHSSYNEQFF
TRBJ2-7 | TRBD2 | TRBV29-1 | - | TGCAGCGTTGATAGTGCTAGCGGGACGGGGGACGAGCAGTACTTC | CSVDSASGTGDEQYF
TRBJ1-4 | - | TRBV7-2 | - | TGTGCCAGCAGCCGCCAATTCGGGACTCTCTCAAAACTGTTTTTT | CASSRQFGTLSKLFF
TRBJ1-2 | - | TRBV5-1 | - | TGCGCCAGCAGCTTGGTAGACGGGAACTATGGCTACACCTTC | CASSLVDGNYGYTF
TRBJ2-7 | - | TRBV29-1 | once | TGCAGCGTTGAAGATCGGCAGGCCGGCGAGCAGTACTTC | CSVEDRQAGEQYF
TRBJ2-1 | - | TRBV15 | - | TGTGCCACCAGCGAGACTAGAGAGTACAATGAGCAGTTCTTC | CATSETREYNEQFF
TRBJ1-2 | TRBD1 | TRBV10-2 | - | TGCGCCAGCAGGCCCTTAGACAGGGGAGGCTATGGCTACACCTTC | CASRPLDRGGYGYTF
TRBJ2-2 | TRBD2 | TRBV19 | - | TGTGCCAGTAGTAGCCTAGGGAGGGCCGACACCGGGGAGCTGTTTTTT | CASSSLGRADTGELFF
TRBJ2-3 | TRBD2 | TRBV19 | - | TGTGCCAGTAAGGTCCCTAGCGGGAGCACAGATACGCAGTATTTT | CASKVPSGSTDTQYF
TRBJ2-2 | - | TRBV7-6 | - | TGTGCCAGCAGCTTCATAGACACCGGGGAGCTGTTTTTT | CASSFIDTGELFF
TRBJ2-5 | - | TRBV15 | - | TGTGCCACCAGCACTATTAGAACAGAGACCCAGTACTTC | CATSTIRTETQYF
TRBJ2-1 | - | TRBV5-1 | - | TGCGCCAGCAGCTTTTCGGTGAACTACAATGAGCAGTTCTTC | CASSFSVNYNEQFF
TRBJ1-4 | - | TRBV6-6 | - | TGTGCCACTTCCCTCCCCGGTGGTGAAAAACTGTTTTTT | CATSLPGGEKLFF
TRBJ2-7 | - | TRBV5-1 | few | TGCGCCAGCAGCTTCACCGAAGGCGAGCAGTACTTC | CASSFTEGEQYF
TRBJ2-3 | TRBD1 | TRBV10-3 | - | TGTGCCACCCTGATGTTGGACAGGGGAATGGATACGCAGTATTTT | CATLMLDRGMDTQYF
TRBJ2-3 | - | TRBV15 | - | TGTGCCACCAGCACAGGACTAAGCGGAGTGATAGATACGCAGTATTTT | CATSTGLSGVIDTQYF
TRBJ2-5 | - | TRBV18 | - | TGTGCCAGCTCACCAGCGGGACAGTCAGAGACCCAGTACTTC | CASSPAGQSETQYF
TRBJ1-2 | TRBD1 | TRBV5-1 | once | TGCGCCAGCAGCTTGATAGGTGGGGGACAGGGGATTGGTGGCTACACCTTC | CASSLIGGGQGIGGYTF
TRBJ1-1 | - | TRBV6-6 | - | TGTGCCAGCAGTTACTCTCTGGAGAACACTGAAGCTTTCTTT | CASSYSLENTEAFF
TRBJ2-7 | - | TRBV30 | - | TGTGCCTGGAGTTTGGTTTACGAGCAGTACTTC | CAWSLVYEQYF
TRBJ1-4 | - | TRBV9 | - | TGTGCCAGCAGCGCTGGGGTGGGGGGCCTTAATGAAAAACTGTTTTTT | CASSAGVGGLNEKLFF
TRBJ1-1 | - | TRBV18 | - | TGTGCCAGCTCACCCCAGGGCCCGTTGACGAACACTGAAGCTTTCTTT | CASSPQGPLTNTEAFF
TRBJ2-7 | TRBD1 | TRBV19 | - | TGTGCCAGTAGTAGGGACAGTGCATCCTACGAGCAGTACTTC | CASSRDSASYEQYF
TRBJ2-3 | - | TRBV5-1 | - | TGCGCCAGCAGCCCAACCCTTAGCAGCACAGATACGCAGTATTTT | CASSPTLSSTDTQYF
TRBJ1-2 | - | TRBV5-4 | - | TGTGCCAGCAGCTTAGGGGGGCAAGAAGTTGGCTACACCTTC | CASSLGGQEVGYTF
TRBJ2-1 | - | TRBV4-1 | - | TGCGCCAGCAGCTTCTCCTACAATGAGCAGTTCTTC | CASSFSYNEQFF
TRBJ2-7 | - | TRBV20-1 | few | TGCAGTGCTAGTACACCCTGGTCTCGGTACTTC | CSASTPWSRYF
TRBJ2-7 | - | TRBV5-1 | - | TGCGCCAGCAGCTTGATGATTGGGGCTTTTAGCTCCTACGAGCAGTACTTC | CASSLMIGAFSSYEQYF
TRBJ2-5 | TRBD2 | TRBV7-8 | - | TGTGCCAGCAGCTTAGGTAGCGGGAGGACGACAGGGCCCCAGTACTTC | CASSLGSGRTTGPQYF
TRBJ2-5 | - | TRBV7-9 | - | TGTGCCAGCAGCATCGGGCCTCTTGGGTACTTC | CASSIGPLGYF
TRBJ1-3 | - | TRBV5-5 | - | TGTGCCAGCAGCGGCCGGACAAGTGGAAACACCATATATTTT | CASSGRTSGNTIYF
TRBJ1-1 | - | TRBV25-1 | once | TGTGCCAGCAGTGCTAGGACCCTGAACACTGAAGCTTTCTTT | CASSARTLNTEAFF
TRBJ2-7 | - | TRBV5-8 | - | TGTGCCAGCAGCTTGTGGGGGACCGGGCTCTCCTACGAGCAGTACTTC | CASSLWGTGLSYEQYF
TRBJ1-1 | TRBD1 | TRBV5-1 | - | TGCGCCAGCAGCGTGACAGGGCCGGTCGCTGAAGCTTTCTTT | CASSVTGPVAEAFF
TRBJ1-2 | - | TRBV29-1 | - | TGCAGCGTTGAAAAGGGAGCGGACTTCTATGGCTACACCTTC | CSVEKGADFYGYTF
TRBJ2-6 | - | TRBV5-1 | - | TGCGCCAGCAGTCCTACGAGCTCTGGGGCCAACGTCCTGACTTTC | CASSPTSSGANVLTF
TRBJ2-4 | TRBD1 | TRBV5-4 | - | TGTGCCAGCAGCTTGCAGACAGGGGGGGACATTCAGTACTTC | CASSLQTGGDIQYF
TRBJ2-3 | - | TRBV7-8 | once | TGTGCCAGCAGCTTACCTAGCACAGATACGCAGTATTTT | CASSLPSTDTQYF
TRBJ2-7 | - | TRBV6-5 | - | TGTGCCAGCAGTTACTGGGCTAGCCCTTCCTACGAGCAGTACTTC | CASSYWASPSYEQYF
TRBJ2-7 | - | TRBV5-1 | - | TGCGCCAGCAGCTTGGGCACGGACGGGATAGGCGACGAGCAGTACTTC | CASSLGTDGIGDEQYF
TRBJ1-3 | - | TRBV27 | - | TGTGCCAGCAGCACGAGGTCCTCTGGAAACACCATATATTTT | CASSTRSSGNTIYF
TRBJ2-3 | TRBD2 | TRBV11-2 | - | TGTGCCAGCAGCTCCCCCCGGAGCGGGAGTAATCCTAGCACAGATACGCAGTATTTT | CASSSPRSGSNPSTDTQYF
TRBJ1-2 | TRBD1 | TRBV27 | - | TGTGCCAGCAGTTTAAACCAGGACAGGGGCGAAGGTGGCTACACCTTC | CASSLNQDRGEGGYTF
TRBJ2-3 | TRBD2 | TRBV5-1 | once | TGCGCCAGCAGCCTTACCGGGACTAGCGGGAGTGATACGCAGTATTTT | CASSLTGTSGSDTQYF
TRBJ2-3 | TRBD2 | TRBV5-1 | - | TGCGCCAGCAGCTTGGTAGCGGGAGGGCCGGGAGATACGCAGTATTTT | CASSLVAGGPGDTQYF
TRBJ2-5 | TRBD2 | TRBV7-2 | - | TGTGCCAGCAGCTTAAACAGCGGGAGTCGAGAGACCCAGTACTTC | CASSLNSGSRETQYF
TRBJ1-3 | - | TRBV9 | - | TGTGCCAGCAGCGTAGGGGGGCTCTCTGGAAACACCATATATTTT | CASSVGGLSGNTIYF
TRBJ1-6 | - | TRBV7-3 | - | TGTGCCAGCAGCTTGGAGGGGACGGCTAATTCACCCCTCCACTTT | CASSLEGTANSPLHF
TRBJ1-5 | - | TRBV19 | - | TGTGCCAGTAGGACGAGGTTTTCAGGGCGTTTTAGTCAGCCCCAGCATTTT | CASRTRFSGRFSQPQHF
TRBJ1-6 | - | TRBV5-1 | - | TGCGCCAGCAGCTTGGCGCCCGATTCACCCCTCCACTTT | CASSLAPDSPLHF
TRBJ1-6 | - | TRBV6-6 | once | TGTGCCAGCAGTTACTCCGGGGGCCTTGGGTCACCCCTCCACTTT | CASSYSGGLGSPLHF